The 2 T cell receptor beta chains below all came from one sample that was sequenced in a study of blood T cells in healthy people across ages. Alongside a J-beta primer mix, a sample-barcoded 5' primer served in a second PCR lasting about 6 to 11 cycles. TCRdb processed the 5' RACE reads anew with MiXCR; each CDR3 protein has one entry. The table includes 2 million or so distinct CDR3 sequences, less than 50% detected once. The material sequenced was blood. These receptors originate from a woman aged 40 to 55 in good health.

This clonotype turned up a few times. This chain uses TRBV25-1 with TRBJ2-7; D may correspond to TRBD1 or TRBD2 (6 bases each). V lost 4 bases and J lost 3, with 19 bases in between. The V gene's germline CDR1 is MGHDK and CDR2 SYGVNS. The CDR3 runs 16 residues. The CDR3 DNA reads as TGTGCCAGCAGTGCCGGAGGGGGGCCCCTTGACTACGAGCAGTACTTC. Translating it yields CASSAGGGPLDYEQYF.

The rearrangement joins TRBV6-2 or TRBV6-3 to TRBJ1-1, with TRBD1 as a possible D gene (6 bases). The CDR3 contains 14 residues. Trimming took 6 bases from V and 5 from J, leaving 16 bases between them. Germline CDR1 is MNHEY and CDR2 is SVGEGT. The CDR3 reads CASRPSHRVTEAFF. Here the CDR3 DNA reads TGTGCCAGCAGACCCTCTCACAGGGTTACTGAAGCTTTCTTT.